Shown below are 13 T cell receptor beta chains from a single sample sequenced in a study of T cell repertoires in cytomegalovirus infection (dated by TCRdb to between 2018 and 2021). In the paper's terms, the treatment or condition label means: in vitro stimulation with specific CMV peptide epitopes to enrich CMV-specific T cells. Sequencer: Illumina HiSeq 1500. TCRdb reprocessing: public reads trimmed at Q25 with fastp, clones called with MiXCR, in-frame beta chains kept. Identical CDR3 proteins give one entry, which carries the most common genes and DNA. The sample table records 700,000 to 950,000 distinct CDR3 sequences; 32% of these occur just once. The biggest ten clones account for under 15% of the sample. These TCRs' antigens remain unknown. The material was cultured CD8+ T cells from PBMCs, obtained from culture after CMV antigen stimulation. Receptors were obtained from a human donor in good health (CMV status not recorded). Some clones in this sample may be carry-over from other donors' samples.

This clonotype was counted a few times. V gene TRBV6-1 combines with J gene TRBJ2-2; the match to TRBD1 covers 8 bases. In germline, CDR1 is MNHNS, CDR2 SASEGT. V was clipped by 7 bases and J by 6 bases; unmatched bases: 4. The CDR3 consists of 13 residues. The CDR3 reads CASTKTGAGELFF. CDR3 DNA: TGTGCCAGCACTAAGACAGGGGCCGGGGAGCTGTTTTTT.

The J gene is TRBJ2-2, the V gene TRBV19; 10 bases map to TRBD1. Germline loops: CDR1 LNHDA, CDR2 SQIVND (reference sequence). This CDR3 spans 16 amino acids. Trimming cost V 4 bases and J 5 bases; bases outside gene matches: 7. The CDR3 is CASSRDRGQGTGELFF. The DNA of the CDR3 is TGTGCCAGTAGTAGAGACAGGGGGCAAGGAACCGGGGAGCTGTTTTTT.

The chain combines TRBV5-5 with TRBJ2-7; weak D call: TRBD2 (5 bases). Germline CDR1 and CDR2: SGHKS and YYEKEE (reference sequence). The CDR3 spans 15 residues. Trimming left V 4 bases short and J 7 bases short, with 21 bases between. The DNA for the CDR3 is TGTGCCAGCAGCCCTCCTCGGCTAGCCAGTAAGGAGCAGTACGTC. The encoded protein is CASSPPRLASKEQYV.

This clonotype was seen ten or more times. This chain connects TRBV7-6 to TRBJ1-5, with 10 positions matching TRBD1. Losses at the gene ends were 2 bases for V and 7 bases for J; bases not matched to a gene: 5. Germline loops: CDR1 SGHVS, CDR2 FNYEAQ. CDR3 length: 15 residues. The CDR3 sequence: CASSLRQGAEQPQHF. DNA for the CDR3: TGTGCCAGCAGCTTACGACAGGGGGCTGAACAGCCCCAGCATTTT.

In the case of this clonotype: A much larger clone lies a single base off, so this may be a read error. Because it lacks the conserved phenylalanine or tryptophan at the end, this CDR3 is likely a read error. V gene TRBV7-3 combines with J gene TRBJ2-1; TRBD1 might be the D (6 bases). In germline, CDR1 is SGHTA, CDR2 FQGTGA. The CDR3 totals 11 residues. The V end was cut by 5 bases, the J end by 8 bases, with 7 bases between. Here the CDR3 reads CASSAGDEQFS. CDR3 bases: TGTGCCAGCAGCGCAGGGGATGAGCAGTTCTCC.

This chain joins TRBV9 and TRBJ1-5; D may be TRBD1 (6 bases). Trimming removed 0 bases from V and 7 bases from J, with 14 bases in between. CDR3 length: 15 amino acids. CDR1 is SGDLS and CDR2 is YYNGEE in the germline V gene. Written as DNA, the CDR3 is TGTGCCAGCAGCGTAGGACGGGGGCGCGGACAGCCCCAGCATTTT. This encodes CASSVGRGRGQPQHF.

The rearrangement links TRBV11-1 to TRBJ1-1; D is unresolved. The V gene's germline CDR1 is SGHAT and CDR2 FQDESV (reference sequence). V lost 4 bases and J 4 bases, leaving 13 bases between the germline ends. The CDR3 covers 14 residues. CDR3 region: CASSSWWLGTEAFF. Here the CDR3 DNA reads TGTGCCAGCAGCTCCTGGTGGTTAGGCACTGAAGCTTTCTTT.

The V call is TRBV6-5, the J call TRBJ2-2, with a possible D match to TRBD1 (6 bases). Trimming removed 8 bases from V and 7 bases from J, with 11 bases in between. The CDR3 totals 12 residues. Germline V gives CDR1 MNHEY, CDR2 SVGAGI. The CDR3 sequence is CASLARGGELFF. The CDR3 DNA reads TGTGCCAGCCTCGCCAGGGGCGGGGAGCTGTTTTTT.

To note about this clonotype: This may stem from a read error, because a much larger clone lies one nucleotide away. The genes are TRBV6-8 and TRBJ2-3; 7 nucleotides align to TRBD1. CDR1 and CDR2 (germline): MNHGY, SAAAGT. The CDR3 totals 17 residues. After removal of 5 bases from V and 0 bases from J, the junction contained 11 bases not matched to a gene. CDR3 residues: CASSPLSRGLSTDTQYF. The CDR3 coding sequence is TGTGCCAGCAGTCCCCTCAGCAGGGGGTTAAGCACAGATACGCAGTATTTT.

This clonotype occurred many times. V is TRBV12-3 or TRBV12-4 and J is TRBJ1-2, with D maybe TRBD1 (6 bases). The germline V and J ends were trimmed by 7 bases and 8 bases, with 23 bases remaining between them. The CDR3 contains 15 residues. The CDR3 DNA is TGTGCCAGCATCTTATCCCCTTTCGGACAGTCGGGCTACACCTTC. Translating it yields CASILSPFGQSGYTF.

This clonotype was found a few times. The V and J genes are TRBV7-8 and TRBJ2-5; D unresolved. The ends were cut back, 7 bases at V and 3 bases at J, with 12 bases in the middle. This CDR3 has 13 amino acids. The germline gives CDR1 SGHVS, CDR2 FQNEAQ. The CDR3 nucleotides are TGTGCCAGCACCGGACCTAATGAAGAGACCCAGTACTTC. As protein: CASTGPNEETQYF.

The chain employs TRBV19 and TRBJ1-5; D unclear. Germline V gene sequence: CDR1 LNHDA, CDR2 SQIVND (reference sequence). The CDR3 consists of 13 residues. Trimming shortened V by 11 bases and J by 2 bases, and 13 bases separated the two germline ends. CDR3 amino acids: CACRGVRNQPQHF. As DNA, the CDR3 is TGTGCCTGTCGGGGAGTGCGCAATCAGCCCCAGCATTTT.

Notes on this clonotype: This may come from a read error, since a much larger clone is one base off. This rearrangement joins TRBV6-1 to TRBJ2-1; 7 bases line up with TRBD1. CDR1 is MNHNS and CDR2 is SASEGT in the germline V gene. The CDR3 covers 14 residues. The CDR3 nucleotides are TGTGCCAACAGTCGACAGGGAACCTACAATGAGCAGTTCTTC. This codes for CANSRQGTYNEQFF.